This section outlines one T cell receptor beta chain sequence together with its context. This sample is part of a study of OX40 agonist ivuxolimab in advanced cancers. The CDR3 length is 12 residues. V lost 4 bases, J lost 4 bases, and 7 bases lay in between. Germline CDR1 is SNHLY and CDR2 is FYNNEI. The method was immunoSEQ multiplex PCR; TCRdb's version includes in-frame clones alone and lacks a portion of them. The table records over 55,000 clones, 91% of them present only once. This rearrangement joins TRBV2 to TRBJ2-5; D possibly corresponds to TRBD2 (6 bases). The clonotype comes from an adult with an advanced solid tumor such as melanoma, head and neck, liver or kidney cancer. Source: CD4+ or CD8+ T cells sorted from blood, taken in a trial of the OX40 agonist ivuxolimab. The CDR3 loop is CASSGAGETQYF. In nucleotides, the CDR3 is TGTGCCAGCAGTGGAGCGGGAGAGACCCAGTACTTC.